A selection of T cell receptor beta chains follows, all from one sample in a study of control samples from healthy donors and cancer patients. The data were produced by immunoSEQ multiplex PCR, yet TCRdb's version contains in-frame clones alone and is incomplete. Among around 120,000 clones listed, 88% were seen once. The sample taken for sequencing was blood. These TCRs come from a woman aged 70 to 79 in good health. Both conserved end residues are trimmed from each CDR3. Each record gives: CDR3 length, J gene, V gene, CDR3 protein.

12 | TRBJ2-1 | TRBV4-1 | ASSPGLAGAEQF
13 | TRBJ2-7 | TRBV18 | ASASTQGNGHEQY
15 | TRBJ2-7 | TRBV4-1 | ASSQALGTASSYEQY
13 | TRBJ2-2 | TRBV16 | ASSLQGLNTGELF
11 | TRBJ1-1 | TRBV5-1 | ASSPQTNTEAF
13 | TRBJ2-1 | TRBV3-1/TRBV3-2 | ASSQGSSEGNEQF
14 | TRBJ2-1 | TRBV4-3 | ASSQEEGLGYNEQF
13 | TRBJ2-3 | TRBV27 | ASSLWGLSTDTQY
13 | TRBJ1-2 | TRBV16 | ASSPWTTINYGYT
13 | TRBJ1-1 | TRBV9 | ASSLGRGKNTEAF
13 | TRBJ1-1 | TRBV4-2 | ASSQETALNTEAF
11 | TRBJ2-3 | TRBV5-4 | ASSGGGEGTQY
12 | TRBJ1-3 | TRBV7-9 | ASSLSLSGNTIY
9 | TRBJ1-2 | TRBV29-1 | SVERGEGYT
12 | TRBJ1-5 | TRBV11-2 | ASSFSHGNQPQH
13 | TRBJ1-1 | TRBV5-1 | ASSLGQGGETEAF
12 | TRBJ2-7 | TRBV10-1 | ASTDSQLRYEQY
11 | TRBJ2-1 | TRBV2 | ASSERRADEQF
13 | TRBJ1-4 | TRBV4-1 | ASRKTGTVNEKLF
11 | TRBJ2-7 | TRBV10-2 | ASSHTPAYEQY
13 | TRBJ1-3 | TRBV28 | ASSSRGGTGNTIY
14 | TRBJ2-6 | TRBV5-5 | ASSFSTVPGANVLT
13 | TRBJ2-6 | TRBV5-1 | ASSFDNSGANVLT
14 | TRBJ1-1 | TRBV7-3 | ASSLFGGGSGTEAF
13 | TRBJ2-6 | TRBV7-3 | ASSFRNSGANVLT
12 | TRBJ1-4 | TRBV19 | ASSPDRRNEKLF
12 | TRBJ1-1 | TRBV9 | ASSDGTARTEAF
14 | TRBJ2-3 | TRBV14 | ASSQDPGGFADTQY
14 | TRBJ1-6 | TRBV18 | ASSAGQGRTNSPLH
12 | TRBJ1-1 | TRBV7-9 | ASSLGAGVTEAF
14 | TRBJ2-3 | TRBV7-2 | ASSQSWRGSTDTQY
13 | TRBJ1-5 | TRBV6-6 | ASTQPGQGFQPQH
13 | TRBJ1-1 | TRBV6-2/TRBV6-3 | ASSYSTRSNTEAF
12 | TRBJ2-2 | TRBV7-9 | ASGEAGGAGELF
14 | TRBJ1-2 | TRBV7-2 | ASSLPGTGGAYGYT
9 | TRBJ1-2 | TRBV24-1 | ATSGGDGYT
12 | TRBJ2-7 | TRBV27 | ASSPTGSSYEQY
11 | TRBJ2-7 | TRBV6-5 | ASRRAASYEQY
15 | TRBJ2-5 | TRBV5-4 | ASSLEFRGEGEETQY
12 | TRBJ1-1 | TRBV19 | ASRDLGTTTEAF
14 | TRBJ1-3 | TRBV6-1 | ASSEVLGSSGNTIY
11 | TRBJ1-6 | TRBV5-1 | ATSPRTNTPLH
11 | TRBJ2-2 | TRBV20-1 | SASPGRTGELF
13 | TRBJ2-1 | TRBV6-5 | ASSMTGAVSNEQF
11 | TRBJ1-5 | TRBV2 | ASSRQGEGAQH
10 | TRBJ1-3 | TRBV5-1 | ASMGSGNTIY
13 | TRBJ2-7 | TRBV4-2 | ASSHPSGSSYEQY
13 | TRBJ2-1 | TRBV5-1 | ASSLGSFSYNEQF
13 | TRBJ2-7 | TRBV6-6 | ASSYASAGEDEQY
12 | TRBJ2-5 | TRBV5-5 | ASSLDNHQETQY
12 | TRBJ2-7 | TRBV3-1/TRBV3-2 | ASSQEPGGREQY